Listed below are T cell receptor beta chains from one sample, sequenced in a study of molecular identifiers for immune sequencing clone quantification. TCRdb re-analysed the PCR reads in MiXCR, keeping a single row per CDR3 protein. This sample has roughly 65,000 distinct CDR3 sequences, with over 15% found just once. Specimen: naive CD8+ T cells from blood, with Jurkat cell RNA spiked in. The receptors here all came from a human donor in good health. Some libraries in this study had Jurkat cell RNA spiked in. Each CDR3 is given with its conserved first and last residue. The D gene is left open where the match is weak. Expanded clones are given a class, and other clones once, few, many or no size at all.

TGTGCCAGCAGTTTATCAGGGGGGAGCGGGGAGCTGTTTTTT	CASSLSGGSGELFF	.	.	TRBV27	TRBJ2-2
TGTGCCAGCAGCTTAAGTGGGGCGTATGGCTACACCTTC	CASSLSGAYGYTF	.	many	TRBV11-2	TRBJ1-2
TGTGCCAGCAGCTCCAGTATTGGGGGTGGGTACGAGCAGTACTTC	CASSSSIGGGYEQYF	.	many	TRBV7-9	TRBJ2-7
TGTGCCAGCAGTTTGGGACTAGTCTACGAGCAGTACTTC	CASSLGLVYEQYF	TRBD2	many	TRBV28	TRBJ2-7
TGCAGCGTGGAGCTAGCGGGAGGTCCCGCAGAGACCCAGTACTTC	CSVELAGGPAETQYF	TRBD2	many	TRBV29-1	TRBJ2-5
TGCAGCGTTGCAGGGGCACTCAGCACAGATACGCAGTATTTT	CSVAGALSTDTQYF	.	many	TRBV29-1	TRBJ2-3
TGCGCCAGCAGCCAAGACTCGTCCCAAGAGACCCAGTACTTC	CASSQDSSQETQYF	.	many	TRBV4-1	TRBJ2-5
TGTGCCAGCAGCTTAGCGATTCTAGCTGGATACGAGCAGTACTTC	CASSLAILAGYEQYF	.	many	TRBV7-8	TRBJ2-7
TGTGCCAGCAGTGAAGGGGTTTCACCCCTCCACTTT	CASSEGVSPLHF	.	many	TRBV25-1	TRBJ1-6
TGTGCCAGCAGCCAACGTCCCCGTCTAGCGGGATACTTACACTACAATGAGCAGTTCTTC	CASSQRPRLAGYLHYNEQFF	TRBD2	.	TRBV3-1	TRBJ2-1
TGTGCTAGTGGTTTGCCGTCGACAGGCAAGGAGACCCAGTACTTC	CASGLPSTGKETQYF	.	many	TRBV12-5	TRBJ2-5
TGTGCCAGCAGCACCAGGGGGGACGGACATAACACAGATACGCAGTATTTT	CASSTRGDGHNTDTQYF	.	.	TRBV11-3	TRBJ2-3
TGTGCCAGCAGCTCGCCCCGGGACTTGGTTGGGTTCTTC	CASSSPRDLVGFF	.	many	TRBV7-9	TRBJ2-1
TGTGCCAGCTCCTCTCCGGGGGACATCCGGAGAGGCACTGAAGCTTTCTTT	CASSSPGDIRRGTEAFF	.	many	TRBV28	TRBJ1-1
TGCAGCGTTGATTTTTTGGGGGCTGGGGCCAACGTCCTGACTTTC	CSVDFLGAGANVLTF	.	many	TRBV29-1	TRBJ2-6
TGTGCCAGCAGCCCGATATTGCTGACCGAAGGACGTCCCCAGCATTTT	CASSPILLTEGRPQHF	.	many	TRBV7-2	TRBJ1-5
TGTGCCAGCAGCCCTATGGTAGGATGGGAGCAGTTCTTC	CASSPMVGWEQFF	.	.	TRBV7-9	TRBJ2-1
TGCGCCAGCAGCCAATCCCGGGTCAAACAAGAGACCCAGTACTTC	CASSQSRVKQETQYF	.	many	TRBV4-1	TRBJ2-5
TGTGCCAGCAGCTTTAGGGGGAGCTATCCAGATACGCAGTATTTT	CASSFRGSYPDTQYF	.	many	TRBV7-8	TRBJ2-3
TGTGCCAGCAGTTTACTAGCGGAGCTGGGGGATACGCAGTATTTT	CASSLLAELGDTQYF	TRBD2	few	TRBV27	TRBJ2-3
TGTGCCAGCAGCTTGGATGGCGGGAGGGCCCGAGATACGCAGTATTTT	CASSLDGGRARDTQYF	TRBD2	many	TRBV5-4	TRBJ2-3
TGTGCCACCCACCGCGGAGGATACACCGGGGAGCTGTTTTTT	CATHRGGYTGELFF	.	few	TRBV15	TRBJ2-2
TGTGCCAGCAGTACTAGGGTAGAGGAGACCCAGTACTTC	CASSTRVEETQYF	.	few	TRBV6-5	TRBJ2-5